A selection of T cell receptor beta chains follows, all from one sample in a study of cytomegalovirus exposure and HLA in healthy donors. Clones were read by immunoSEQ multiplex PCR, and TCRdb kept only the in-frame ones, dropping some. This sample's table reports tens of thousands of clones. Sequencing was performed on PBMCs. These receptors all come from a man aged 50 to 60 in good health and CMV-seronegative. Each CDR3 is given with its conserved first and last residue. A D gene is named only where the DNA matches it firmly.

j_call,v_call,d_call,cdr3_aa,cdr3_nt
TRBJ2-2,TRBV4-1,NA,CASSQTINTGELFF,TGCGCCAGCAGCCAAACAATCAACACCGGGGAGCTGTTTTTT
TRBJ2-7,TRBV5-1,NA,CASSLDPGIRNEQYF,TGCGCCAGCAGCTTGGATCCGGGAATCAGGAACGAGCAGTACTTC
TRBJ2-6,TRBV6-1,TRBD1,CASSAGTAGANVLTF,TGTGCCAGCTCTGCCGGGACAGCTGGGGCCAACGTCCTGACTTTC
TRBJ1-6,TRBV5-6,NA,CASSVGNGSPLHF,TGTGCCAGCAGTGTCGGGAATGGTTCACCCCTCCACTTT
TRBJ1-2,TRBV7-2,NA,CASSWTELYGYTF,TGTGCCAGCAGCTGGACTGAGCTCTATGGCTACACCTTC
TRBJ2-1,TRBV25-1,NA,CASEDAQYNEQFF,TGTGCCAGCGAGGATGCCCAATACAATGAGCAGTTCTTC
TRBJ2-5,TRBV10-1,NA,CASSEGLTFQETQYF,TGCGCCAGCAGTGAGGGGCTGACATTTCAAGAGACCCAGTACTTC
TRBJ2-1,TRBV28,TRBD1,CASRRTGSSSYNEQFF,TGTGCCAGCAGAAGGACAGGATCTAGCTCCTACAATGAGCAGTTCTTC
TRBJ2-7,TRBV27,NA,CASSLRSAALFYEQYF,TGTGCCAGCAGTTTAAGGTCAGCGGCCCTGTTCTACGAGCAGTACTTC
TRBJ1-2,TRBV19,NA,CASSTPDRYYGYTF,TGTGCCAGTAGTACTCCAGACAGATACTATGGCTACACCTTC
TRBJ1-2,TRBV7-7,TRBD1,CASSPIEPGQLYGYTF,TGTGCTAGCAGCCCGATTGAACCGGGACAGCTCTATGGCTACACCTTC
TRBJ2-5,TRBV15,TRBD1,CATSGGTGGVWETQYF,TGTGCCACCAGCGGAGGGACAGGGGGCGTGTGGGAGACCCAGTACTTC
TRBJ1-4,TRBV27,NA,CASSHNRVEKLFF,TGTGCCAGCAGTCACAACAGGGTTGAAAAACTGTTTTTT
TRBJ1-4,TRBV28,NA,CASSAPRGEKLFF,TGTGCCAGCAGTGCTCCCAGGGGAGAAAAACTGTTTTTT
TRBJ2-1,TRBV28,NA,CASSLRSNEQFF,TGTGCCAGCAGTTTAAGGAGTAATGAGCAGTTCTTC
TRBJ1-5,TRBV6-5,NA,CASSYRPTANQPQHF,TGTGCCAGCAGTTACAGGCCAACAGCAAATCAGCCCCAGCATTTT